The T cell receptor beta chain described here comes from a study of CD8 T cells in Susac syndrome. Study-level information: Of the sequenced Susac syndrome patients, more than five had active disease and 8 or 9 were in remission. Broader study findings: The CD4+ T cell repertoires that were profiled in Susac syndrome showed no clonal expansion.

When the RNA was reverse transcribed, random hexamers were used with an input of roughly 0.45 to 1 ug. Across 54 Vbeta and 13 Jbeta, TCR beta CDR3 was amplified with immunoSEQ multiplex PCR. Each CDR3 protein is one row after TCRdb ran MiXCR on the immunoSEQ multiplex PCR reads. The sample consists of about 71,000 distinct CDR3 sequences, 93% of them appearing once. Isolation of CD8+ and CD4+ T cells was performed negatively, whereas enrichment of TEMRA cells was done by FACS. A remark on this clonotype: Its antigen is unknown.

The TCR originated in a human donor with Susac syndrome. The sample taken for sequencing was CD4+ T cells from PBMCs.

CDR3 sequence reads: CSTDRGPVGTEAFF. The CDR3 nucleotides read TGCAGCACGGACAGGGGGCCTGTTGGCACTGAAGCTTTCTTT. The chain carries TRBV29-1 and TRBJ1-1, with TRBD1 identical over 11 bases. With V trimmed by 8 bases and J by 4 bases, 9 bases remained unmatched. CDR3 length: 14 amino acids. Germline assignment: CDR1 SQVTM and CDR2 ANQGSEA.